In its sample, the clone carrying this T cell receptor (beta chain) was seen once. Its antigen remains unknown. Repertoires were generated with immunoSEQ multiplex PCR, while TCRdb's copy carries only in-frame clones and drops some. The repertoire holds fewer than 40,000 clones, with about 92% as singletons. V was pared by 4 bases and J by 7 bases, with 23 bases between. Germline V gives CDR1 MGHRA, CDR2 YSYEKL. This CDR3 region has 17 residues. The entry originates in a study of OX40 agonist ivuxolimab in advanced cancers. Study observations and caveats: Also present in some nonresponders was a low level of normalized T-cell clonal expansion. Determination of antigen specificity was not performed for the expanded peripheral T cells.

Here the sequenced sample was CD4+ or CD8+ T cells sorted from blood, taken in a trial of the OX40 agonist ivuxolimab. The rearrangement links TRBV4-1 to TRBJ2-1; D perhaps matches TRBD1 (7 bases). The receptor's source is an adult with an advanced solid tumor such as melanoma, head and neck, liver or kidney cancer. This chain's CDR3 is CASSPSRDSSGGNEQFF. CDR3 in DNA: TGCGCCAGCAGCCCGTCCCGGGACAGTTCCGGAGGGAATGAGCAGTTCTTC.